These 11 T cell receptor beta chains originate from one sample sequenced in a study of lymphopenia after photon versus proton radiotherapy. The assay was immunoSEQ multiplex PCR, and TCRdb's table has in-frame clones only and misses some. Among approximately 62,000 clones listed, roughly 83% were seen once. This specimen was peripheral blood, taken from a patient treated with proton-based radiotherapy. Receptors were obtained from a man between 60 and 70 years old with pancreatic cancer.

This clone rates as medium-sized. The CDR3 sequence is CASSIQGGTYNEQFF. CDR3 in DNA: TGTGCCAGTAGTATACAAGGCGGGACCTACAATGAGCAGTTCTTC. This chain uses TRBV19 with TRBJ2-1; D is perhaps TRBD2 (6 bases). V lost 2 bases, J lost 2 bases, and 10 bases lay in between. CDR1 and CDR2 from the germline V gene are LNHDA and SQIVND (reference sequence). The CDR3 has 15 amino acids.

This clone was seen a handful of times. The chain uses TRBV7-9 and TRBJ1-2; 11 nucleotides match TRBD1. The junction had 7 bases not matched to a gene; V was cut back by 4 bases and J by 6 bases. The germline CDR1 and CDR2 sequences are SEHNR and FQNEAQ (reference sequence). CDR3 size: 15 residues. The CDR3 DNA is TGTGCCAGCAGCTCGATCGGGACAGGGGGGCATGGCTACACCTTC. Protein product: CASSSIGTGGHGYTF.

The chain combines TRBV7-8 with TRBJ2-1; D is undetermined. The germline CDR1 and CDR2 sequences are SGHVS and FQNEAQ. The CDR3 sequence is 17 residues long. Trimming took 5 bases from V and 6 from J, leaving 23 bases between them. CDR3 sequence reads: CASSPFIASLNGNEQFF. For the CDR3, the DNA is TGTGCCAGCAGCCCCTTTATTGCCTCCCTGAACGGCAATGAGCAGTTCTTC.

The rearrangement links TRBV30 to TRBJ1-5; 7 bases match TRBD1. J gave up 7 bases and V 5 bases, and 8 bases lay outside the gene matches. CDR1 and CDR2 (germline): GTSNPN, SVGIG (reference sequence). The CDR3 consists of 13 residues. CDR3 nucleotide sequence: TGTGCCTGGTCCACAGGGGTCGAACAGCCCCAGCATTTT. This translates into CAWSTGVEQPQHF.

CDR3: CAGHPSDGYGNTIYF. In DNA form, the CDR3 reads TGTGCCGGGCACCCCTCGGACGGCTACGGAAACACCATATATTTT. The chain employs TRBV30 and TRBJ1-3, with D unclear. This CDR3 has 15 residues. CDR1 is GTSNPN, CDR2 SVGIG, per germline (reference sequence). Trimming took off 8 bases at V and 4 bases at J, with 21 bases between the two ends.

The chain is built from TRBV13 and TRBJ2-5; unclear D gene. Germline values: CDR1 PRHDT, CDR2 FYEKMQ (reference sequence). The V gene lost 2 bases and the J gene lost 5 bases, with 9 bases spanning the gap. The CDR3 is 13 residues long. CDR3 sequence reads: CASSLNPGETQYF. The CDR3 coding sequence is TGTGCCAGCAGCTTAAACCCCGGGGAGACCCAGTACTTC. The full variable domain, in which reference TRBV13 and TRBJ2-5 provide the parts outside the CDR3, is AAGVIQSPRHLIKEKRETATLKCYPIPRHDTVYWYQQGPGQDPQFLISFYEKMQSDKGSIPDRFSAQQFSDYHSELNMSSLELGDSALYFCASSLNPGETQYFGPGTRLLVL.

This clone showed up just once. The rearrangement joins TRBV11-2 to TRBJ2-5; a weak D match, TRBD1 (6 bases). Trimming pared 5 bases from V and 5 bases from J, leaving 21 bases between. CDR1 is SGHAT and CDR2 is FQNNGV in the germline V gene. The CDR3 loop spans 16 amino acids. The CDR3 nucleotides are TGTGCCAGCAGCCCAGGCGTCCAAGCAGGGGCCGAGACCCAGTACTTC. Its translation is CASSPGVQAGAETQYF.

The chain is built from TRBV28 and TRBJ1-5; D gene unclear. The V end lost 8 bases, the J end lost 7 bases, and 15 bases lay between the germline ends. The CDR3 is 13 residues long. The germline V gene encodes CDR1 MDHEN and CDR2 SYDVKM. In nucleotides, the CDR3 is TGTGCCAGCCACTCCTTGACCAGCCAGCCCCAGCATTTT. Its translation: CASHSLTSQPQHF.

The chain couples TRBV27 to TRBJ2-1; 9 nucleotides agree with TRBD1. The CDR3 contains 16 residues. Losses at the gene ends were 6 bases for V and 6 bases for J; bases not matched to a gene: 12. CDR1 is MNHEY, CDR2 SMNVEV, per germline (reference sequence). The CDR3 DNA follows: TGTGCCAGCAGAGGAATTCTAGCGGACAGGGGCAATGAGCAGTTCTTC. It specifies CASRGILADRGNEQFF.

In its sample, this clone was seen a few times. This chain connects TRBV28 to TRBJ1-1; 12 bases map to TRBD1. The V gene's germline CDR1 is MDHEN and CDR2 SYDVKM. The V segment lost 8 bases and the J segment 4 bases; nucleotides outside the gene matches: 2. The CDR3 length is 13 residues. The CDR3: CASGDRGRTEAFF. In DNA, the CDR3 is TGTGCCAGCGGGGACAGGGGGCGCACTGAAGCTTTCTTT.

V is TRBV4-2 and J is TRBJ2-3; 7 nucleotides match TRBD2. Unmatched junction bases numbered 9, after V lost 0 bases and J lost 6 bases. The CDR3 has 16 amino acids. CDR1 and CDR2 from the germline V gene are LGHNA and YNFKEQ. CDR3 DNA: TGTGCCAGCAGCCAAGATATTCGAGGGAGGGAGGATACGCAGTATTTT. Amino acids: CASSQDIRGREDTQYF.